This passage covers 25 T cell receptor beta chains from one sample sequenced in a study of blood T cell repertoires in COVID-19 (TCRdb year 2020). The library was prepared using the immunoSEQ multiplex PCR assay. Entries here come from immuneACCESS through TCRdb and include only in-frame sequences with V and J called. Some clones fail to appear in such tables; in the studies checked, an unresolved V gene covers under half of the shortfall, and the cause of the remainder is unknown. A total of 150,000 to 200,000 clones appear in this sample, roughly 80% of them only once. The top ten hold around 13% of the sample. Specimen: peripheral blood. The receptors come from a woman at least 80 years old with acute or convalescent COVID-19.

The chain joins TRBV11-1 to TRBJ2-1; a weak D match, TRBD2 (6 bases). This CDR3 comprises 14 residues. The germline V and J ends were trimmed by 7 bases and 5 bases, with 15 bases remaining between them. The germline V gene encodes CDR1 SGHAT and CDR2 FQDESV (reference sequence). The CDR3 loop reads CASKGRLGDNEQFF. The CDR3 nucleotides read TGTGCCAGCAAAGGACGACTAGGGGACAATGAGCAGTTCTTC.

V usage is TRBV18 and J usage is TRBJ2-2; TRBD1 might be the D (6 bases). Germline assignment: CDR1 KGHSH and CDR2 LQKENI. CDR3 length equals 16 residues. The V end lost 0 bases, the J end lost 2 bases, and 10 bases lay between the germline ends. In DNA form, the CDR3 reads TGTGCCAGCTCACCACCGCGGACAGCAAACACCGGGGAGCTGTTTTTT. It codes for CASSPPRTANTGELFF.

The CDR3 sequence is CASSLSPGFAKNIQYF. The CDR3 DNA is TGTGCCAGCAGTTTATCGCCGGGGTTTGCCAAAAACATTCAGTACTTC. V usage is TRBV27 and J usage is TRBJ2-4; a possible D gene is TRBD2 (5 bases). The V gene lost 0 bases and the J gene lost 1 base, with 10 bases spanning the gap. Per the germline V gene, CDR1 is MNHEY and CDR2 is SMNVEV (reference sequence). The CDR3 has 16 amino acids.

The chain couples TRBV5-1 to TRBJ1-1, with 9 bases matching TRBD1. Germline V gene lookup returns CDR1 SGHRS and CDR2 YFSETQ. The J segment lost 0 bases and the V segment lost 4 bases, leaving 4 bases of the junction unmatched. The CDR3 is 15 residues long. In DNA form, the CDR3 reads TGCGCCAGCAGCGGAAGGACAGGGGTGAACACTGAAGCTTTCTTT. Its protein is CASSGRTGVNTEAFF.

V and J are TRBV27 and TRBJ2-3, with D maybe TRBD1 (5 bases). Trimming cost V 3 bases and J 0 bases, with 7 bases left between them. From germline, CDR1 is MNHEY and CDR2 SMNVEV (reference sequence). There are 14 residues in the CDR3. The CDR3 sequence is CASSFTGSTDTQYF. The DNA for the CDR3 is TGTGCCAGCAGTTTCACAGGTAGCACAGATACGCAGTATTTT.

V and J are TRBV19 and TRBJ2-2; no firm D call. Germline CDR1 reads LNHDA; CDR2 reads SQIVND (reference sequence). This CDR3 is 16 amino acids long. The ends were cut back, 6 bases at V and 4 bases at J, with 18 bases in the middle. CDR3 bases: TGTGCCAGTAGAACCATAGATGGGCTCGGCACCGGGGAGCTGTTTTTT. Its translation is CASRTIDGLGTGELFF. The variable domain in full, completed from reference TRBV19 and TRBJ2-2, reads DGGITQSPKYLFRKEGQNVTLSCEQNLNHDAMYWYRQDPGQGLRLIYYSQIVNDFQKGDIAEGYSVSREKKESFPLTVTSAQKNPTAFYLCASRTIDGLGTGELFFGEGSRLTVL.

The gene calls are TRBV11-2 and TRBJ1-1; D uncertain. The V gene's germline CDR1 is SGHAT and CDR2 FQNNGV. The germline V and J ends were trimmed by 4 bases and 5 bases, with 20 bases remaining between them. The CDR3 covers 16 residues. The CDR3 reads CASSSAPGGWWTEAFF. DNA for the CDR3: TGTGCCAGCAGCTCTGCGCCAGGAGGGTGGTGGACTGAAGCTTTCTTT.

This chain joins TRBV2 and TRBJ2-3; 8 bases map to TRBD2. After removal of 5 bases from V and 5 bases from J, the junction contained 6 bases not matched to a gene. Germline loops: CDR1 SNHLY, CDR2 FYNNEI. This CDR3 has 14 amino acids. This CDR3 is CASSLGRAGDTQYF. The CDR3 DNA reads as TGTGCCAGCAGTCTCGGGAGGGCCGGAGATACGCAGTATTTT.

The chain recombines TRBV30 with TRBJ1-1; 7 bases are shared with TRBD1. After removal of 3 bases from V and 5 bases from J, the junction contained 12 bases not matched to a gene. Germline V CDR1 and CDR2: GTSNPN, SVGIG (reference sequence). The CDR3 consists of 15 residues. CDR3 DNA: TGTGCCTGGAGCCCGTTTATGACAGGGCGAACTGAAGCTTTCTTT. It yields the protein CAWSPFMTGRTEAFF.

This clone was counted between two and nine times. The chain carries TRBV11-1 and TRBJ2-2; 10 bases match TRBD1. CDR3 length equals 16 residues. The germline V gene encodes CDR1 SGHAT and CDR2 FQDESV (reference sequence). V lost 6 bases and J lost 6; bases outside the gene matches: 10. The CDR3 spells CASRLPGTGVAGELFF. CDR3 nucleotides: TGTGCCAGCAGACTCCCCGGGACAGGGGTCGCCGGGGAGCTGTTTTTT.

The CDR3 reads CASSQQGGYGYTF. The CDR3 DNA follows: TGTGCCAGCAGTCAACAGGGGGGCTATGGCTACACCTTC. The V gene is TRBV6-5, the J gene TRBJ1-2, with TRBD1 identical over 8 bases. This CDR3 is 13 amino acids long. Germline V gene data show CDR1 as MNHEY and CDR2 as SVGAGI. The V gene end was trimmed by 5 bases and the J gene end by 4 bases; junction bases not matched to a gene: 3.

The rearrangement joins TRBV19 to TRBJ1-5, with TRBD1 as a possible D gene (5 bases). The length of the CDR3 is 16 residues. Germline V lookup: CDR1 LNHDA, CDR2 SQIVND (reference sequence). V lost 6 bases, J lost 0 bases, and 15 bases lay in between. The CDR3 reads CASRGRGGDSNQPQHF. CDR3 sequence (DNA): TGTGCCAGTAGGGGTAGGGGTGGGGATAGCAATCAGCCCCAGCATTTT.

The DNA for the CDR3 is TGCAGCACCCGGACAGTTTATGGCTACACCTTC. It codes for CSTRTVYGYTF. V is TRBV29-1 and J is TRBJ1-2, with D perhaps TRBD1 (6 bases). This CDR3 has 11 residues. Per germline, CDR1 SQVTM and CDR2 ANQGSEA. Deletions cut 8 bases from V and 5 bases from J, with 12 bases between.

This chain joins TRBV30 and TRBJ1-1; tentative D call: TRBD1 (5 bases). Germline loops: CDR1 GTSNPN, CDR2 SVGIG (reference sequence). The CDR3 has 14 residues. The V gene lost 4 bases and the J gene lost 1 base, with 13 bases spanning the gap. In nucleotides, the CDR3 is TGTGCCTGGAACACCAATAGGGGGAACACTGAAGCTTTCTTT. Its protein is CAWNTNRGNTEAFF.

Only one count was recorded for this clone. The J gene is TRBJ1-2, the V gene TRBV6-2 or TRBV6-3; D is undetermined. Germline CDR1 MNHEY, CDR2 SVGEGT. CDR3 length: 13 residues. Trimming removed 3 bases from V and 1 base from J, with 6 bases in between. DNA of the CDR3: TGTGCCAGCAGTTATGGGCATAACTATGGCTACACCTTC. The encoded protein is CASSYGHNYGYTF.

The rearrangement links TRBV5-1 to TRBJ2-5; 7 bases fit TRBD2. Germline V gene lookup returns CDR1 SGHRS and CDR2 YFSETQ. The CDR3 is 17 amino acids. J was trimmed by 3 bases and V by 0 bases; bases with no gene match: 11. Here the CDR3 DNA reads TGCGCCAGCAGCTTGGGGGGAGGGAGGTCCCTCAAAGAGACCCAGTACTTC. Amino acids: CASSLGGGRSLKETQYF.

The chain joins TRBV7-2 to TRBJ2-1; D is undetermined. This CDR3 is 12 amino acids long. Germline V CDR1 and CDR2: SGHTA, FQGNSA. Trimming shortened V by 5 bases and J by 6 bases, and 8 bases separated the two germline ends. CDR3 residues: CASSPPGNEQFF. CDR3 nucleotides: TGTGCCAGCAGCCCCCCCGGCAATGAGCAGTTCTTC.

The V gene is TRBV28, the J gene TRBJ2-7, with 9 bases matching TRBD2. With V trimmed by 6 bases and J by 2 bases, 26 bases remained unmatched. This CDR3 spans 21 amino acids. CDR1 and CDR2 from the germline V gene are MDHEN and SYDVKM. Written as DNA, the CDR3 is TGTGCCAGCAGGGGGGCAACAGGGGTAGGCACTAGCGGGTTAGGAGCCTACGAGCAGTACTTC. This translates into CASRGATGVGTSGLGAYEQYF.

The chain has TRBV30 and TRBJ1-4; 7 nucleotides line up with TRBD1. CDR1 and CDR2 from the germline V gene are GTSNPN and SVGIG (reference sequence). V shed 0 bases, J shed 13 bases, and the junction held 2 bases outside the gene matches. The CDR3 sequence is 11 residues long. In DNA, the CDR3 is TGTGCCTGGAGTGTAGGGGGCGTACTGTTTTTT. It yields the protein CAWSVGGVLFF.

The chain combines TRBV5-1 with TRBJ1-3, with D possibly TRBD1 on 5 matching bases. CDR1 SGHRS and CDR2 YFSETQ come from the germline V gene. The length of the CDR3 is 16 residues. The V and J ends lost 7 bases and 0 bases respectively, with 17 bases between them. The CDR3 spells CASESISGGSGNTIYF. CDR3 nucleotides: TGCGCCAGCGAGTCGATCTCCGGGGGCTCTGGAAACACCATATATTTT.

The CDR3 reads CSVVGLAGGVSSYNEQFF. CDR3 in DNA: TGCAGCGTTGTAGGACTAGCGGGGGGCGTCAGCTCCTACAATGAGCAGTTCTTC. The J gene is TRBJ2-1, the V gene TRBV29-1; 14 positions match TRBD2. Germline V gene sequence: CDR1 SQVTM, CDR2 ANQGSEA. The CDR3 contains 18 residues. Losses at the gene ends were 4 bases for V and 0 bases for J; bases not matched to a gene: 8.

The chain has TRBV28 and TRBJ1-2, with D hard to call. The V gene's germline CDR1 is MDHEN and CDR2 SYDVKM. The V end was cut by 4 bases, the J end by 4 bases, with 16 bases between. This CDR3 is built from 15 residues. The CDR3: CASSSPQSGFYGYTF. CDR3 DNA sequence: TGTGCCAGCAGTTCCCCCCAGTCGGGGTTCTATGGCTACACCTTC.

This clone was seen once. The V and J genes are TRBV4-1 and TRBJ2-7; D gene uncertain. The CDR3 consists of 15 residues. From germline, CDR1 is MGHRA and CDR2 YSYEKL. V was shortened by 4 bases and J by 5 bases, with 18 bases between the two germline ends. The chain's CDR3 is CASSRVPSSQHEQYF. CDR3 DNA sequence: TGCGCCAGCAGCCGAGTCCCATCCTCCCAACACGAGCAGTACTTC.

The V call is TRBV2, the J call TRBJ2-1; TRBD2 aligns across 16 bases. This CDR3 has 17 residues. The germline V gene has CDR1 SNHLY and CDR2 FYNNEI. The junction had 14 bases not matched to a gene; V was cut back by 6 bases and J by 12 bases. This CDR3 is CASSISPGTSGGAGQFF. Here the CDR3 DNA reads TGTGCCAGCAGCATCTCCCCCGGGACTAGCGGGGGGGCCGGGCAGTTCTTC.

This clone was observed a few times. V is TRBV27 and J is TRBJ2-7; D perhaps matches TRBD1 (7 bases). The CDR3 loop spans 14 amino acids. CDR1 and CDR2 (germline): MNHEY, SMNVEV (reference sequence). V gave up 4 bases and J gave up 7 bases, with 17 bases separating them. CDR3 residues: CASSSARQGLEQYF. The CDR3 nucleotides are TGTGCCAGCAGTTCTGCCCGACAGGGACTGGAGCAGTACTTC.